The clone carrying this T cell receptor (beta chain) was seen more than once but under ten times. Its antigen is as yet unknown. The data derive from a study of T-cell memory formation after mild COVID-19. About the research overall: TCR clusters showed largely donor specificity.

Overall study results and limits: CM and EM subsets held most contracting CD4+ clones; EMRA held CD8+ ones. A balance of CD4 and CD8 characterized clones contracting day 15 to 85, whereas later expanders leaned CD4+.

Employing constant-segment primers, 5'RACE generated TCR alpha and TCR beta cDNA libraries bearing sample barcodes and UMIs. In TCRdb, the 5' RACE reads were re-called with MiXCR into one record per CDR3 protein. The sample records over 350,000 distinct CDR3 sequences, 20% to 25% being singletons. CDR1 and CDR2 from the germline V gene are LGHDT and YNNKEL (reference sequence). Trimming cost V 1 base and J 4 bases, with 9 bases left between them. The CDR3 has 14 amino acids. The rearrangement uses TRBV3-1 and TRBJ2-3; unclear D gene. This TCR derives from an adult woman who had mild COVID-19 (a few samples of this study predate the infection). Cell type and time point are not known. What was sequenced was PBMCs or a T cell subset sorted from them (not recorded which). CDR3 region: CASSQVLRADTQYF. CDR3 bases: TGTGCCAGCAGCCAAGTACTACGCGCAGATACGCAGTATTTT.